What follows describes a single TCR beta chain. These data originate in a study of blood T cell repertoires in COVID-19. At the level of the study: PBMCs, B-cell-depleted T cells, or T cells provided the cDNA or gDNA that made up the material.

Germline lookup yields CDR1 SGHAT and CDR2 FQNNGV. This CDR3 is built from 15 residues. V was pared by 6 bases and J by 0 bases, with 12 bases between. Per the authors' pipeline: Estimation of nucleated cell counts was performed using reference gene primer amplification. Clones were sequenced by immunoSEQ multiplex PCR, and TCRdb holds only the in-frame ones, with some missing. V, J and clone size derive from that table, while D and trimming were established from the DNA sequence. The sample consists of around 390,000 clones, just under 90% of them appearing once. The material sequenced was PBMCs or T cells enriched from blood (not recorded which). This clonotype was obtained from a woman aged 50 to 65 who had recovered from COVID-19. J is TRBJ1-3 and V is TRBV11-2; no reliable D call. The CDR3 spells CASSERESSGNTIYF. Written as DNA, the CDR3 is TGTGCCAGCAGTGAAAGGGAGAGCTCTGGAAACACCATATATTTT.